The 9 T cell receptor beta chains below were found in one sample sequenced in a study of robustness of blood B and T cell sequencing. mRNA, not genomic DNA, served as the source for TCR beta repertoires. cDNA was made with a 5' template-switch oligo adding a universal priming site. Each cDNA molecule was tagged by a 12-nucleotide random UMI. TCRdb reprocessed the PCR reads with MiXCR, giving one entry per CDR3 protein. The sample consists of a few thousand distinct CDR3 sequences, under 70% of them appearing once. What was sequenced was peripheral blood. These TCRs come from a human donor in good health.

The chain employs TRBV5-1 and TRBJ2-1; D is possibly TRBD2 (7 bases). Germline CDR1 and CDR2: SGHRS and YFSETQ. V was trimmed by 4 bases and J by 7 bases, leaving 21 bases between them. This CDR3 is 16 amino acids long. The CDR3 sequence: CASSRFGGGGLNEQFF. The CDR3 DNA sequence: TGCGCCAGCAGCCGTTTTGGGGGGGGCGGCTTAAATGAGCAGTTCTTC.

The rearrangement uses TRBV6-5 and TRBJ2-1; 8 nucleotides line up with TRBD1. V lost 0 bases to trimming and J lost 2 bases; unmatched junction nucleotides: 3. CDR3 length: 16 amino acids. Germline V CDR1 and CDR2: MNHEY, SVGAGI. CDR3 in DNA: TGTGCCAGCAGTTACTCGGACAGGGCCACCTACAATGAGCAGTTCTTC. Amino acid sequence: CASSYSDRATYNEQFF.

This sequence joins TRBV9 and TRBJ2-1; TRBD2 aligns across 9 bases. J gave up 6 bases and V 0 bases, and 7 bases lay outside the gene matches. Germline-derived CDR1 and CDR2 are SGDLS and YYNGEE. The CDR3 totals 16 residues. This chain's CDR3 is CASSVAGRGGRNEQFF. CDR3 coding DNA: TGTGCCAGCAGCGTAGCAGGGCGGGGGGGCCGCAATGAGCAGTTCTTC.

The V and J genes are TRBV20-1 and TRBJ2-3; 8 bases fit TRBD2. Germline CDR1 and CDR2: DFQATT and SNEGSKA (reference sequence). The CDR3 loop spans 13 amino acids. The V and J ends lost 6 bases and 0 bases, in that order; junction bases with no gene match: 2. CDR3 protein: CSAAGGSTDTQYF. Written as DNA, the CDR3 is TGCAGTGCGGCGGGGGGCAGCACAGATACGCAGTATTTT.

This chain connects TRBV7-9 to TRBJ1-6, with 9 bases matching TRBD1. CDR1 SEHNR and CDR2 FQNEAQ come from the germline V gene (reference sequence). This CDR3 has 14 residues. Trimming at V came to 4 bases and at J to 7 bases, leaving 2 bases not matched to a gene. The CDR3 reads CASSSGTGNSPLHF. In DNA, the CDR3 is TGTGCCAGCAGCTCCGGGACAGGGAATTCACCCCTCCACTTT.

The rearrangement uses TRBV2 and TRBJ2-1; 8 bases are shared with TRBD1. V was clipped by 7 bases and J by 3 bases; unmatched bases: 2. The CDR3 extends over 13 amino acids. Germline loops: CDR1 SNHLY, CDR2 FYNNEI. Here the CDR3 DNA reads TGTGCCAGCAACGGACAGGGCTACAATGAGCAGTTCTTC. Its protein product is CASNGQGYNEQFF.

This chain connects TRBV18 to TRBJ2-6; D is uncertain. The V end lost 3 bases, the J end lost 0 bases, and 3 bases lay between the germline ends. Germline V gives CDR1 KGHSH, CDR2 LQKENI. The CDR3 spans 14 residues. For the CDR3, the DNA is TGTGCCAGCTCACCTGACTCTGGGGCCAACGTCCTGACTTTC. The encoded protein is CASSPDSGANVLTF.

The chain uses TRBV20-1 and TRBJ2-3; 9 bases map to TRBD2. Germline CDR1 and CDR2: DFQATT and SNEGSKA (reference sequence). Trimming removed 2 bases from V and 4 bases from J; junction bases left unmatched: 13. The CDR3 extends over 17 amino acids. DNA of the CDR3: TGCAGTGCTAGAACAGCCGGAACTGCGGGGGGGGCAGATACGCAGTATTTT. It translates to CSARTAGTAGGADTQYF.

The chain has TRBV6-5 and TRBJ2-7; D is perhaps TRBD1 or TRBD2 (5 bases each). Trimming shortened V by 5 bases and J by 3 bases, and 20 bases separated the two germline ends. Per the germline V gene, CDR1 is MNHEY and CDR2 is SVGAGI. The CDR3 is 16 amino acids. The CDR3 spells CASSHQGVGGFYEQYF. The CDR3 DNA sequence: TGTGCCAGCAGTCACCAAGGGGTTGGGGGTTTCTACGAGCAGTACTTC.